These T cell receptor beta chains were read from a single sample in a study of blood T cell repertoires in COVID-19. TCRdb keeps only in-frame clones here, not all; method: immunoSEQ multiplex PCR. The profile shows tens of thousands of clones, roughly 90% of them singletons. Material for sequencing was peripheral blood. The origin of the receptors is a man in his fifties with acute or convalescent COVID-19. Each CDR3 is given with its conserved first and last residue. A D gene is named only where the DNA matches it firmly. Clone size is not always given. Where it is, it says once, few, many or a class for expanded clones.

d_gene	j_gene	v_gene	abundance	CDR3aa	CDR3nt
.	TRBJ2-5	TRBV5-1	.	CASSSGWGGEAETQYF	TGCGCCAGCAGCTCGGGCTGGGGCGGGGAGGCAGAGACCCAGTACTTC
.	TRBJ1-1	TRBV7-2	.	CASSYDIRTEAFF	TGTGCCAGCAGCTACGACATTCGCACTGAAGCTTTCTTT
TRBD1	TRBJ1-4	TRBV6-5	.	CASSRPGQNEKLFF	TGTGCCAGCAGTAGACCGGGACAGAATGAAAAACTGTTTTTT
TRBD2	TRBJ2-3	TRBV24-1	few	CATSDPSLAGNQGNTQYF	TGTGCCACCAGTGATCCTTCACTAGCGGGAAACCAGGGGAATACGCAGTATTTT
.	TRBJ2-2	TRBV20-1	.	CSASQGNTGELFF	TGCAGTGCTAGTCAGGGGAACACCGGGGAGCTGTTTTTT
.	TRBJ1-2	TRBV2	.	CASSEGRDYGYTF	TGTGCCAGCAGTGAAGGGAGAGACTATGGCTACACCTTC
TRBD1	TRBJ1-1	TRBV7-8	.	CASSSEQGRTEAFF	TGTGCCAGCAGCTCGGAACAGGGGAGAACTGAAGCTTTCTTT
.	TRBJ1-2	TRBV6-2/TRBV6-3	.	CASSQGFYGYTF	TGTGCCAGCAGCCAGGGGTTCTATGGCTACACCTTC
.	TRBJ2-3	TRBV2	.	CASSVLSGDTQYF	TGTGCCAGCAGTGTACTTAGCGGAGATACGCAGTATTTT
TRBD1	TRBJ2-1	TRBV3-1/TRBV3-2	.	CASSQRGQTNEQFF	TGTGCCAGCAGCCAAAGGGGGCAGACTAATGAGCAGTTCTTC
.	TRBJ1-5	TRBV4-1	once	CASSQEETGPQHF	TGCGCCAGCAGCCAAGAAGAAACCGGGCCCCAGCATTTT
TRBD1	TRBJ1-2	TRBV6-5	.	CASRLTGGYGYTF	TGTGCCAGCAGGCTAACAGGGGGCTATGGCTACACCTTC
.	TRBJ2-1	TRBV3-1/TRBV3-2	few	CASSPNSLAGQFF	TGTGCCAGCAGCCCTAATTCACTAGCCGGGCAGTTCTTC
.	TRBJ1-1	TRBV15	.	CATSSYSLNTEAFF	TGTGCCACCAGCAGCTACAGTTTGAACACTGAAGCTTTCTTT
TRBD1	TRBJ1-3	TRBV19	.	CASSPRDSGNTIYF	TGTGCCAGTAGTCCACGGGACAGTGGAAACACCATATATTTT
.	TRBJ1-5	TRBV11-2	.	CASSLEAGSNQPQHF	TGTGCCAGCAGCTTAGAGGCAGGGAGCAATCAGCCCCAGCATTTT
TRBD2	TRBJ2-3	TRBV7-3	.	CASSGRGGAGDTQYF	TGTGCCAGCAGCGGGCGCGGGGGGGCCGGAGATACGCAGTATTTT
.	TRBJ2-7	TRBV7-8	once	CASSLGAPYEQYF	TGTGCCAGCAGTTTGGGGGCCCCCTACGAGCAGTACTTC
.	TRBJ2-3	TRBV6-5	.	CASSYLARVRLVTQYF	TGTGCCAGCAGTTACCTAGCCCGGGTCCGTCTGGTGACGCAGTATTTT
.	TRBJ1-2	TRBV11-3	.	CASSSGPTGLGGYTF	TGTGCCAGCAGCTCAGGGCCCACAGGGTTGGGTGGCTACACCTTC
TRBD1	TRBJ1-6	TRBV11-2	.	CASSLPPGQLGSPLHF	TGTGCCAGCAGCCTACCACCGGGACAGTTAGGTTCACCCCTCCACTTT
TRBD1	TRBJ2-5	TRBV5-1	.	CASSLGAGGSETQYF	TGCGCCAGCAGCTTGGGGGCAGGGGGCTCTGAGACCCAGTACTTC
.	TRBJ2-3	TRBV9	.	CASSVDRSGVHTDTQYF	TGTGCCAGCAGCGTAGATCGTTCGGGAGTTCACACAGATACGCAGTATTTT
TRBD1	TRBJ1-2	TRBV28	.	CASSWGQDYGYTF	TGTGCCAGCAGTTGGGGACAGGACTATGGCTACACCTTC
.	TRBJ2-3	TRBV9	few	CASSVVAGRGDTQYF	TGTGCCAGCAGCGTAGTGGCGGGCCGGGGAGATACGCAGTATTTT
.	TRBJ2-2	TRBV18	.	CASSLLPGTGELFF	TGTGCCAGCTCACTCCTACCGGGCACCGGGGAGCTGTTTTTT
TRBD1	TRBJ1-2	TRBV7-3	.	CASSLSGDRARGYGYTF	TGTGCCAGCAGCTTAAGCGGGGACAGGGCGCGGGGCTATGGCTACACCTTC
.	TRBJ2-5	TRBV11-2	.	CASSLRRETQYF	TGTGCCAGCAGCTTGCGGCGGGAGACCCAGTACTTC
TRBD1	TRBJ1-4	TRBV10-3	.	CAISATGEGEKLFF	TGTGCCATCAGTGCGACAGGGGAAGGTGAAAAACTGTTTTTT
.	TRBJ1-1	TRBV19	.	CASSETFNTEAFF	TGTGCCAGTAGTGAGACATTCAACACTGAAGCTTTCTTT
.	TRBJ1-1	TRBV7-3	.	CASSSRQLNTEAFF	TGTGCCAGCAGCTCCAGACAGTTGAACACTGAAGCTTTCTTT
.	TRBJ2-3	TRBV4-1	.	CASSQERGGGTDTQYF	TGCGCCAGCAGCCAAGAGAGAGGGGGAGGGACAGATACGCAGTATTTT
TRBD1	TRBJ1-3	TRBV5-6	.	CASTSGSGGSSSGNTIYF	TGTGCCAGCACCTCCGGTTCAGGGGGCAGTAGCTCTGGAAACACCATATATTTT
.	TRBJ2-6	TRBV6-5	.	CATRRPSGANVLTF	TGTGCCACCCGGCGGCCCTCTGGGGCCAACGTCCTGACTTTC
TRBD2	TRBJ2-2	TRBV30	.	CAWRISGTGELFF	TGTGCCTGGAGAATTAGCGGGACCGGGGAGCTGTTTTTT
TRBD2	TRBJ2-7	TRBV28	.	CASCLGGREVYEQYF	TGTGCCAGCTGTTTGGGGGGGCGGGAGGTGTACGAGCAGTACTTC
.	TRBJ1-2	TRBV28	.	CASSLGGGGGYGYTF	TGTGCCAGCAGTTTAGGAGGCGGCGGAGGTTATGGCTACACCTTC
.	TRBJ1-6	TRBV7-8	.	CASSLGGTSSYNSPLHF	TGTGCCAGCAGCTTAGGTGGCACAAGCTCCTATAATTCACCCCTCCACTTT
TRBD2	TRBJ2-1	TRBV7-9	few	CASSLLGRVRDRDEQFF	TGTGCCAGCAGCCTCCTAGGGAGGGTGCGGGATCGGGATGAGCAGTTCTTC
TRBD1	TRBJ1-3	TRBV3-1/TRBV3-2	.	CASSPQGSGNTIYF	TGTGCCAGCAGCCCACAGGGGTCCGGAAACACCATATATTTT
.	TRBJ1-2	TRBV7-2	.	CASTSGGPGGAGYTF	TGTGCCAGCACCTCGGGAGGTCCGGGGGGCGCTGGCTACACCTTC
TRBD2	TRBJ2-2	TRBV27	.	CASSPRGGAGELFF	TGTGCCAGCTCACCCCGGGGGGGAGCCGGGGAGCTGTTTTTT
.	TRBJ2-6	TRBV27	.	CASSLWGPGANVLTF	TGTGCCAGCAGTTTGTGGGGGCCCGGGGCCAACGTCCTGACTTTC
TRBD1	TRBJ2-1	TRBV7-2	.	CASSSRGQRYNEQFF	TGTGCCAGCAGCTCCAGGGGGCAGCGGTACAATGAGCAGTTCTTC
TRBD2	TRBJ2-2	TRBV5-1	once	CASSSGGRSAGELFF	TGCGCCAGCAGCTCGGGGGGGCGGAGTGCCGGGGAGCTGTTTTTT
.	TRBJ2-5	TRBV2	once	CASSESNLGAEETQYF	TGTGCCAGCAGTGAGTCCAATCTTGGCGCGGAAGAGACCCAGTACTTC
TRBD2	TRBJ2-2	TRBV27	.	CASSLVLAGSGELFF	TGTGCCAGCAGTTTGGTACTAGCGGGTTCCGGGGAGCTGTTTTTT
TRBD1	TRBJ1-1	TRBV19	once	CASSNRDRGNREAFF	TGTGCCAGTAGCAACCGGGACAGGGGTAACCGCGAAGCTTTCTTT
TRBD2	TRBJ2-3	TRBV5-4	.	CASSRTSGGTDTQYF	TGTGCCAGCAGCCGGACTAGCGGGGGCACAGATACGCAGTATTTT
TRBD1	TRBJ1-5	TRBV24-1	.	CATSDSQGVNQPQHF	TGTGCCACCAGTGATTCACAGGGGGTGAATCAGCCCCAGCATTTT
.	TRBJ2-1	TRBV28	.	CASSPFAAHNEQFF	TGTGCCAGCAGCCCGTTCGCGGCTCACAATGAGCAGTTCTTC
.	TRBJ1-3	TRBV2	.	CASNGAGNTIYF	TGTGCCAGCAACGGGGCTGGAAACACCATATATTTT